One sample yielded the 10 T cell receptor beta chains listed below, sequenced in a study of identical twins. Each CDR3 protein is one row after TCRdb ran MiXCR on the 5' RACE reads. The sample contains approximately 250,000 distinct CDR3 sequences, 5% to 7% of which appear only once. These data were also reused for a study on T cells expressing NK-cell markers.

Sequencing input: CD8+ T cells sorted from blood. The receptors originated from a young woman in good health.

In this sample, this clonotype turned up many times. The chain links TRBV6-5 to TRBJ2-7; 11 nucleotides align to TRBD1. Germline V lookup: CDR1 MNHEY, CDR2 SVGAGI. V gave up 2 bases and J gave up 4 bases; unmatched junction bases: 4. The CDR3 runs to 15 residues. The CDR3 loop is CASSYGGTGGYEQYF. The CDR3 nucleotides read TGTGCCAGCAGTTACGGCGGGACAGGGGGGTACGAGCAGTACTTC.

This clonotype came up many times. The rearrangement uses TRBV9 and TRBJ1-6; 7 bases are shared with TRBD1. Unmatched junction bases numbered 3, after V lost 1 base and J lost 8 bases. The V gene's germline CDR1 is SGDLS and CDR2 YYNGEE. This CDR3 spans 14 amino acids. The CDR3 sequence is CASSVTGAYSPLHF. CDR3 DNA: TGTGCCAGCAGCGTAACAGGGGCGTATTCACCCCTCCACTTT. The full variable domain, with the rest looked up from reference TRBV9 and TRBJ1-6, is DSGVTQTPKHLITATGQRVTLRCSPRSGDLSVYWYQQSLDQGLQFLIQYYNGEERAKGNILERFSAQQFPDLHSELNLSSLELGDSALYFCASSVTGAYSPLHFGNGTRLTVT.

Many counts were recorded for this clonotype. The chain has TRBV29-1 and TRBJ2-1; D is undetermined. CDR1 is SQVTM and CDR2 is ANQGSEA in the germline V gene. Trimming took off 6 bases at V and 3 bases at J, with 9 bases between the two ends. This CDR3 is 12 amino acids long. The CDR3 region is CSVASNYNEQFF. The CDR3 nucleotides read TGCAGCGTGGCATCCAACTACAATGAGCAGTTCTTC.

The rearrangement joins TRBV19 to TRBJ2-1; perhaps TRBD1 as D (5 bases). The V end was cut by 7 bases, the J end by 7 bases, with 20 bases between. In germline, CDR1 is LNHDA, CDR2 SQIVND (reference sequence). This CDR3 contains 15 residues. CDR3 residues: CASNTKAGSLNEQFF. DNA for the CDR3: TGTGCCAGTAACACGAAGGCAGGGTCCTTGAATGAGCAGTTCTTC.

The chain links TRBV2 to TRBJ2-1; D unresolved. V lost 10 bases, J lost 5 bases, and 9 bases lay in between. The germline gives CDR1 SNHLY, CDR2 FYNNEI. This CDR3 has 11 residues. The CDR3 DNA reads TGTGCCACCCAAAGGCACAATGAGCAGTTCTTC. Its protein is CATQRHNEQFF.

The chain links TRBV20-1 to TRBJ2-7, with 7 bases lining up with TRBD2. In germline, CDR1 is DFQATT, CDR2 SNEGSKA (reference sequence). The V segment lost 6 bases and the J segment 2 bases; nucleotides outside the gene matches: 10. The CDR3 extends over 14 amino acids. The DNA of the CDR3 is TGCAGTGCCCCCCCAAGCGGGGTAACCTACGAGCAGTACTTC. The encoded protein is CSAPPSGVTYEQYF.

This clonotype was picked up many times. V and J are TRBV10-3 and TRBJ2-4, with 7 positions matching TRBD1. V lost 10 bases and J lost 3; bases outside the gene matches: 9. CDR1 is ENHRY and CDR2 is SYGVKD in the germline V gene. The CDR3 runs to 14 residues. The CDR3 protein is CASPPGTVKNIQYF. DNA for the CDR3: TGTGCCAGTCCACCCGGGACAGTCAAAAACATTCAGTACTTC.

This clonotype was found a few times. The V gene is TRBV12-3 or TRBV12-4, the J gene TRBJ1-2; no clear D gene. V was pared by 7 bases and J by 4 bases, with 22 bases between. This CDR3 has 16 amino acids. The CDR3 region has the DNA TGTGCCAGCAATTATGAAATTGGGAGTTCGATCTATGGCTACACCTTC. Encoded protein: CASNYEIGSSIYGYTF.

This clonotype has a count of ten or more. The rearrangement uses TRBV20-1 and TRBJ2-1; 7 bases align to TRBD1. The germline V gene has CDR1 DFQATT and CDR2 SNEGSKA (reference sequence). This CDR3 comprises 15 residues. With V trimmed by 3 bases and J by 3 bases, 8 bases remained unmatched. The CDR3 loop is CSARTHRGVYNEQFF. DNA of the CDR3: TGCAGTGCTAGGACCCACAGGGGCGTCTACAATGAGCAGTTCTTC.

This clonotype has just a few counts. The V gene is TRBV27, the J gene TRBJ2-1; D uncertain. CDR1 and CDR2 from the germline V gene are MNHEY and SMNVEV (reference sequence). V lost 6 bases, J lost 8 bases, and 11 bases lay in between. The length of the CDR3 is 12 residues. CDR3 region: CASRLENHEQFF. DNA for the CDR3: TGTGCCAGCAGACTCGAGAATCATGAGCAGTTCTTC.